Below are 17 T cell receptor beta chains sequenced from a single sample in a study of a mutant IDH1 vaccine in newly diagnosed glioma. Repertoires were generated with immunoSEQ multiplex PCR, while TCRdb's copy carries only in-frame clones and drops some. This sample has around 40,000 clones, with 82% found just once. Their specific antigens are unknown. Time point: week 47, end of study. With topical imiquimod, each dose of the vaccine consisted of 300 ug of mutant IDH1 20-mer peptide. The source was PBMCs, collected from a glioma patient whose treatment included an IDH1 peptide vaccine. All receptors come from a man between 18 and 35 years old with glioma. Some clones in this sample may be carry-over from other donors' samples.

This clone appeared once. The chain uses TRBV7-9 and TRBJ2-5; D unclear. Trimming cost V 5 bases and J 4 bases, with 14 bases left between them. Germline loops: CDR1 SEHNR, CDR2 FQNEAQ (reference sequence). This CDR3 has 14 residues. This CDR3 is CASSPLGSGETQYF. CDR3 nucleotide sequence: TGTGCCAGCAGCCCCCTCGGTTCGGGAGAGACCCAGTACTTC.

This chain joins TRBV25-1 and TRBJ1-1, with unresolved D. The V end was cut by 2 bases, the J end by 6 bases, with 10 bases between. Germline V gives CDR1 MGHDK, CDR2 SYGVNS. The CDR3 covers 13 residues. The CDR3 DNA sequence: TGTGCCAGCAGTGAAGTGGGTGCTGCTGAAGCTTTCTTT. Translating it yields CASSEVGAAEAFF.

The chain combines TRBV19 with TRBJ2-1, with D possibly matching TRBD1 (6 bases). Germline V lookup: CDR1 LNHDA, CDR2 SQIVND (reference sequence). With 3 bases removed from V and 3 bases from J, the gap between germline ends came to 9 bases. The CDR3 totals 14 residues. The CDR3 DNA follows: TGTGCCAGTAGTATTGGGGGCAGCTACAATGAGCAGTTCTTC. Protein sequence: CASSIGGSYNEQFF. Full variable domain (remainder filled in from reference TRBV19 and TRBJ2-1): DGGITQSPKYLFRKEGQNVTLSCEQNLNHDAMYWYRQDPGQGLRLIYYSQIVNDFQKGDIAEGYSVSREKKESFPLTVTSAQKNPTAFYLCASSIGGSYNEQFFGPGTRLTVL.

The CDR3 nucleotides are TGTGCCAGCAGCTTATACAGGGCGGATCAGCCCCAGCATTTT. Residues: CASSLYRADQPQHF. The V and J genes are TRBV7-2 and TRBJ1-5, with a weak D call TRBD1 (6 bases). V lost 2 bases and J lost 5, with 10 bases in between. Germline V gene lookup returns CDR1 SGHTA and CDR2 FQGNSA. This CDR3 has 14 residues.

V is TRBV12-5 and J is TRBJ2-3; no clear D. The germline V gene encodes CDR1 LGHNT and CDR2 FRNRAP. Between the trimmed V and J ends, which lost 2 bases and 5 bases, there was a span of 8 bases. CDR3 length equals 13 residues. The CDR3 sequence: CASGLQWQDTQYF. CDR3 DNA: TGTGCTAGTGGTTTGCAGTGGCAAGATACGCAGTATTTT.

This chain links TRBV27 with TRBJ1-2; D gene uncertain. The CDR3 spans 17 residues. Trimming cost V 2 bases and J 2 bases, with 18 bases left between them. Germline CDR1 MNHEY, CDR2 SMNVEV (reference sequence). CDR3 sequence reads: CASSLARPLTGNYGYTF. For the CDR3, the DNA is TGTGCCAGCAGTTTAGCACGACCCCTGACGGGAAACTATGGCTACACCTTC.

CDR3 nucleotides: TGTGCCAGCAGCTTAGGAGGAGGGCGGATCTTTGGCTACACCTTC. Translating it yields CASSLGGGRIFGYTF. This chain joins TRBV7-9 and TRBJ1-2, with D hard to call. Germline V gene lookup returns CDR1 SEHNR and CDR2 FQNEAQ (reference sequence). The CDR3 length is 15 residues. With 1 base removed from V and 7 bases from J, the gap between germline ends came to 16 bases.

The rearrangement joins TRBV6-5 to TRBJ1-1, with TRBD1 matching 8 bases. The CDR3 is made up of 13 amino acids. After removal of 7 bases from V and 2 bases from J, the junction contained 3 bases not matched to a gene. Germline lookup yields CDR1 MNHEY and CDR2 SVGAGI. The CDR3 sequence: CASTSGGNTEAFF. DNA of the CDR3: TGTGCCAGCACCTCAGGGGGCAACACTGAAGCTTTCTTT.

The V call is TRBV6-6, the J call TRBJ1-5, with D maybe TRBD1 (5 bases). Deletions cut 8 bases from V and 0 bases from J, with 17 bases between. From germline, CDR1 is MNHNY and CDR2 SVGAGI (reference sequence). The CDR3 covers 16 residues. The CDR3 sequence is CASEYVRVYSNQPQHF. The CDR3 DNA is TGTGCCAGCGAATACGTCAGGGTGTATAGCAATCAGCCCCAGCATTTT.

This chain joins TRBV25-1 and TRBJ1-2; no clear D. Looked up from germline, CDR1 is MGHDK and CDR2 is SYGVNS. This CDR3 contains 12 residues. V shed 5 bases and J shed 3 bases, with 7 bases lying between them. As DNA, the CDR3 is TGTGCCAGCAGTCAGTATGACTATGGCTACACCTTC. Its translation: CASSQYDYGYTF.

This clone is labeled as medium-sized (0.01 to 0.1%). V usage is TRBV6-1 and J usage is TRBJ1-6, with TRBD1 as a possible D gene (5 bases). The CDR3 contains 15 residues. Germline loops: CDR1 MNHNS, CDR2 SASEGT. The V end lost 7 bases, the J end lost 11 bases, and 21 bases lay between the germline ends. As DNA, the CDR3 is TGTGCCAGCATGTTTGAGCCGGGGGTATGGGCACCCCTCCACTTT. Translated, it gives CASMFEPGVWAPLHF.

The chain links TRBV7-2 to TRBJ2-3; 9 nucleotides align to TRBD2. The V segment lost 5 bases and the J segment 1 base; nucleotides outside the gene matches: 13. Germline CDR1 reads SGHTA; CDR2 reads FQGNSA. The CDR3 runs to 18 residues. The CDR3 nucleotides are TGTGCCAGCAGCGCGAGCCGGCGGGGGGGGTTAGGCACAGATACGCAGTATTTT. Amino acid sequence: CASSASRRGGLGTDTQYF.

This chain uses TRBV27 with TRBJ1-1, with D hard to call. V was trimmed by 3 bases and J by 3 bases, leaving 11 bases between them. The germline gives CDR1 MNHEY, CDR2 SMNVEV (reference sequence). The CDR3 sequence is 14 residues long. The CDR3: CASSFKAKYTEAFF. In nucleotides, the CDR3 is TGTGCCAGCAGTTTCAAGGCAAAGTACACTGAAGCTTTCTTT.

The chain joins TRBV19 to TRBJ1-1; D may be TRBD1 (5 bases). The CDR3 has 15 amino acids. Germline values: CDR1 LNHDA, CDR2 SQIVND (reference sequence). V lost 4 bases and J lost 0, with 12 bases in between. The CDR3 bases are TGTGCCAGTAGTAGAAAAGGGGTCCTGAACACTGAAGCTTTCTTT. Translated, it gives CASSRKGVLNTEAFF.

This clone appeared once. V is TRBV13 and J is TRBJ1-1, with D maybe TRBD1 (6 bases). The CDR3 spans 15 residues. The ends were cut back, 1 base at V and 2 bases at J, with 11 bases in the middle. Germline CDR1 reads PRHDT; CDR2 reads FYEKMQ (reference sequence). The CDR3 DNA reads as TGTGCCAGCAGCTTAGAGGGGGACCTCAACACTGAAGCTTTCTTT. Amino acids: CASSLEGDLNTEAFF.

This chain uses TRBV7-3 with TRBJ2-2; D gene unclear. The CDR3 has 13 amino acids. V lost 6 bases and J 4 bases, leaving 9 bases between the germline ends. CDR1 is SGHTA and CDR2 is FQGTGA in the germline V gene. The CDR3 DNA is TGTGCCAGCAGTAAGACCTCCACCGGGGAGCTGTTTTTT. Protein sequence: CASSKTSTGELFF.

The chain recombines TRBV7-6 with TRBJ2-5, with D unresolved. CDR3 size: 15 residues. Germline CDR1 SGHVS, CDR2 FNYEAQ. The ends were cut back, 5 bases at V and 0 bases at J, with 13 bases in the middle. CDR3 residues: CASSRASPNQETQYF. The DNA of the CDR3 is TGTGCCAGCAGCCGCGCGTCACCGAACCAAGAGACCCAGTACTTC.